The clone carrying this T cell receptor beta chain turned up a few times. Its matching antigen is unknown. TCRdb ran MiXCR on the 5' RACE reads and lists one entry per CDR3 protein. Here the sample spans about 430,000 distinct CDR3 sequences, approximately 24% being singletons. This sample was taken from a study of T-cell memory formation after mild COVID-19. This CDR3 is 13 amino acids long. V was pared by 3 bases and J by 5 bases, with 8 bases between. Study findings and constraints: Pre-infection memory harbored some responding clones, suggesting cross-reactive memory joined.

Sequences were obtained from PBMCs or a T cell subset sorted from them (not recorded which). The J gene is TRBJ2-1, the V gene TRBV12-3 or TRBV12-4, with no clear D. The source of this sequence is an adult woman who had mild COVID-19 (a few samples of this study predate the infection). Cell type and time point are not known. The CDR3 region has the DNA TGTGCCAGCAGTTTTTACCAGGACAATGAGCAGTTCTTC. This sequence encodes CASSFYQDNEQFF.